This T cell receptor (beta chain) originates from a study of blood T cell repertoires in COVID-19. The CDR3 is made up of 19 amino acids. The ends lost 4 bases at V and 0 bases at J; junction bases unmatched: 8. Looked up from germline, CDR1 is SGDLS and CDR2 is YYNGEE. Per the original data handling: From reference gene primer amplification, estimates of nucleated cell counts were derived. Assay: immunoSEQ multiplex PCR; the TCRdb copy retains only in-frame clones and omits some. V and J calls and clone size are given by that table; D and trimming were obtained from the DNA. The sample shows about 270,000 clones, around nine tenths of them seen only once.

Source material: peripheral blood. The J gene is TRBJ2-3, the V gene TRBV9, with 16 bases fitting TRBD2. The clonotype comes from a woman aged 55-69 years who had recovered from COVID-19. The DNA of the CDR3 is TGTGCCAGCAGCTCGGGACTAGCGGGGGGGATCTTTAGCACAGATACGCAGTATTTT. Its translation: CASSSGLAGGIFSTDTQYF.